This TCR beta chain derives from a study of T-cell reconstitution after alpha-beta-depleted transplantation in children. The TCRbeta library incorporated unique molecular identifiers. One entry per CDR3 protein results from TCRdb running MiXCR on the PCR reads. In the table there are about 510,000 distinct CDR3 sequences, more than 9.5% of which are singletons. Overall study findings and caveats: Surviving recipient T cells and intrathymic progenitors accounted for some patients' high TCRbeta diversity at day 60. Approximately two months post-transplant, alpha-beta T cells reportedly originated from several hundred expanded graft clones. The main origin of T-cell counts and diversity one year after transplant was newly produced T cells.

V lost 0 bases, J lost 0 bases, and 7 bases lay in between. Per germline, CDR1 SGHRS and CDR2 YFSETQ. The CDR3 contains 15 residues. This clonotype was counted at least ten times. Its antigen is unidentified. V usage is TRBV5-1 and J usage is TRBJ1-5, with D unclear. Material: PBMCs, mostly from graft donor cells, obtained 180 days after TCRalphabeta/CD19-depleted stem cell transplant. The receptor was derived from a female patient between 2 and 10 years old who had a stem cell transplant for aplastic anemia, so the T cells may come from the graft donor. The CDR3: CASSLEGYSNQPQHF. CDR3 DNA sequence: TGCGCCAGCAGCTTGGAAGGATATAGCAATCAGCCCCAGCATTTT.